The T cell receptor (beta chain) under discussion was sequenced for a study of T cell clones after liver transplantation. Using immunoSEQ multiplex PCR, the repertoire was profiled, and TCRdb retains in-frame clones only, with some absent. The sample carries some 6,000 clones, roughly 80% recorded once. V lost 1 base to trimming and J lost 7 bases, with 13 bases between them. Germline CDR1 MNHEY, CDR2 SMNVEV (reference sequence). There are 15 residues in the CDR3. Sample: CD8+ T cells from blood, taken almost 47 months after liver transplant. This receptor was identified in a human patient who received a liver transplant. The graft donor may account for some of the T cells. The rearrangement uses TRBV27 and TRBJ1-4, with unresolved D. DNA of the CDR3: TGTGCCAGCAGTTTATTCTGGAGTGGTAGTGAAAAACTGTTTTTT. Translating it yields CASSLFWSGSEKLFF.